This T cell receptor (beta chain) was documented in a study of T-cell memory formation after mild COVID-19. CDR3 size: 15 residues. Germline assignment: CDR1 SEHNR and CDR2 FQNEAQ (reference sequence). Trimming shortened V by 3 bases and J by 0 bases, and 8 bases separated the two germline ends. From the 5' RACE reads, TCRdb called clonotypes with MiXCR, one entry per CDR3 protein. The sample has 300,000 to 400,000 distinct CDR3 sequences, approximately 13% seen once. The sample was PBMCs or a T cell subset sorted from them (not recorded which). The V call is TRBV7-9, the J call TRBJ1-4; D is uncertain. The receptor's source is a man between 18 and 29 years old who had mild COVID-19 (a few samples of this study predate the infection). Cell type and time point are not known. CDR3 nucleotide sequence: TGTGCCAGCAGCTTGAAGGAGACAACTAATGAAAAACTGTTTTTT. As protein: CASSLKETTNEKLFF.